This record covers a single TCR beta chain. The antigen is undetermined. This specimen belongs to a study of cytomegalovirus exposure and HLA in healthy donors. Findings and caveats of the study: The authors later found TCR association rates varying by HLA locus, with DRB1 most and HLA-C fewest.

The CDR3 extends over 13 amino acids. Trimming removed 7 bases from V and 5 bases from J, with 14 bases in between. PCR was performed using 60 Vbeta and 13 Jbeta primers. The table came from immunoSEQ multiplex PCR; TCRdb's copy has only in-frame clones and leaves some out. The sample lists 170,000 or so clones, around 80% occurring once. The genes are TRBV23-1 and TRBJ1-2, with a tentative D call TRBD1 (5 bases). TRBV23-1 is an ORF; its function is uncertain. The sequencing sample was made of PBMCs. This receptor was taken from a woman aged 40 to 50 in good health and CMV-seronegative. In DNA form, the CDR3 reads TGCGCCAGCAATCCCCCCGGGGGGTATGGCTACACCTTC. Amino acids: CASNPPGGYGYTF.